This T cell receptor beta chain originates from a study of blood T cell repertoires in COVID-19 (dated by TCRdb to the early 2020s). At the level of the whole study: Samples from collaborators originated in the United States, Italy and Spain and spanned both the acute and convalescent phases of COVID-19. The repertoires were released in a freely available public database meant as a resource for research on the immune response to SARS-CoV-2. The samples were drawn from the first 160 participants of the ongoing ImmuneRACE study and from 1,254 subjects provided by 6 global collaborators. Subjects who had been exposed to COVID-19, were actively infected with it, or had recovered from it provided the deeply sampled blood TCRbeta repertoires that made up the dataset. Where available, HLA class I and class II types were obtained from metadata supplied by the sample provider rather than from assay-based typing. Nearly every sample came with metadata listing a de-identified subject ID, COVID-19 status, age in years and sex. The prospective study material was composed of cDNA or gDNA derived from T cells, B-cell-depleted T cells, or PBMCs. Findings and caveats that apply to the study as a whole: Clinical and demographic metadata were provided uncurated, with the amount varying by source and participant.

The immunoSEQ Assay, a bias-controlled multiplex PCR, was used to amplify TCRbeta CDR3 regions from genomic DNA. As for the authors' bioinformatics: Nucleated cell counts per sample were estimated from amplification of reference gene primers within the assay. Sequence reads were collapsed and filtered to measure the absolute abundance of every unique TCRbeta CDR3 rearrangement. For each sample, productive Simpson clonality was calculated as the square root of Simpson's diversity index over productive rearrangements. What TCRdb holds here is the immuneACCESS table cut down to in-frame rearrangements. Part of the clones is not present; checked against another copy, under half of the missing clones reflect an unresolved V gene, and the others are unexplained. The V and J calls and the clone size are those of that table, but D and trimming were determined from the DNA. In all, the sample holds 30,000 to 35,000 clones, and roughly 89% of those were seen once. The top ten clonotypes cover around 30% of the sample.

On this clone itself: Its antigen has not been determined. No qualities accompany the bases; no much larger clone lies one base away.

Collaborating institutions collected whole blood in K2EDTA tubes following their own protocols. For TCRbeta analysis, collaborator samples were shipped as frozen whole blood, as isolated PBMCs, or as DNA extracted from either sample type. The CDR3, from cysteine to phenylalanine, totals 15 residues. The DNA shown is the 45-base CDR3, in frame from base 1. The germline V gene yields SGHRS for CDR1 and YFSETQ for CDR2. V was cut back by 4 bases and J by 0 bases, leaving a gap of 14 bases between them. The TCR originated in a man older than 75 with acute or convalescent COVID-19. Sequenced: peripheral blood. The chain is encoded by TRBV5-1 joined to TRBJ2-7; the best D guess is TRBD1, with 6 bases matching. In nucleotide form, the sequence is TGCGCCAGCAGCCCGGGCGACAGGAGCTCCTACGAGCAGTACTTC. Translated, this is CASSPGDRSSYEQYF.